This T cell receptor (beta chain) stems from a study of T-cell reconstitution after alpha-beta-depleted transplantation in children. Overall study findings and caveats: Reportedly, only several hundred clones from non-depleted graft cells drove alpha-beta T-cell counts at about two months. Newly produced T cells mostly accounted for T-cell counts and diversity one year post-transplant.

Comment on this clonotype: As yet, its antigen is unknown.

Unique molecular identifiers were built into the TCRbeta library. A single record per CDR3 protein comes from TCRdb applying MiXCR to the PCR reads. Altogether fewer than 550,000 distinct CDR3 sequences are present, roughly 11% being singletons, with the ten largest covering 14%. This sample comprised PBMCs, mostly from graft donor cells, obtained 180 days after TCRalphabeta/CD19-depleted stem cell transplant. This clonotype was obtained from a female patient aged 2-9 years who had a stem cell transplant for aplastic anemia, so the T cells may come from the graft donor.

The CDR3 bases are TGCGCCAGCAGCCGTATAGCGGGAGGGCCAAACACCGGGGAGCTGTTTTTT. Protein product: CASSRIAGGPNTGELFF. This chain connects TRBV4-3 to TRBJ2-2; TRBD2 aligns across 11 bases. The germline gives CDR1 LGHNA, CDR2 YSLEER. CDR3 length: 17 amino acids. The trim removed 4 bases at V and 2 bases at J, leaving 6 bases unmatched.